Following are 26 T cell receptor beta chains from one sample sequenced in a study of Ad26.COV2.S vaccination and SARS-CoV-2 variants. Only in-frame clones appear in the TCRdb table, and some are missing; sequencing was by immunoSEQ multiplex PCR. The sample records about 350,000 clones, around 89% being singletons. Stated treatment: around 19 received Ad26.COV2.S at low or high dose, single or two shots; about five received placebo; per-sample allocation not given. Day 63 after the first injection of vaccine or placebo was the sampling time. The source material was peripheral blood, sampled in a trial of Ad26.COV2.S vaccine versus placebo. These TCRs come from a person between 18 and 60 years old who received the Ad26.COV2.S COVID-19 vaccine or a placebo.

The rearrangement uses TRBV7-6 and TRBJ1-4; TRBD1 aligns across 10 bases. CDR3 length: 15 amino acids. V lost 2 bases and J lost 11; bases outside the gene matches: 8. Germline-derived CDR1 and CDR2 are SGHVS and FNYEAQ. For the CDR3, the DNA is TGTGCCAGCAGCTTAAGTTGGGGACAGGGGCCTAAACTGTTTTTT. As protein: CASSLSWGQGPKLFF. Variable domain in full (rest from reference TRBV7-6 and TRBJ1-4): GAGVSQSPRYKVTKRGQDVALRCDPISGHVSLYWYRQALGQGPEFLTYFNYEAQQDKSGLPNDRFSAERPEGSISTLTIQRTEQRDSAMYRCASSLSWGQGPKLFFGSGTQLSVL.

This chain joins TRBV19 and TRBJ1-3; D possibly corresponds to TRBD1 (5 bases). CDR1 and CDR2 (germline): LNHDA, SQIVND (reference sequence). V lost 3 bases and J 0 bases, leaving 12 bases between the germline ends. The CDR3 spans 16 residues. The CDR3 is CASSIPAGTSGNTIYF. Here the CDR3 DNA reads TGTGCCAGTAGTATCCCGGCAGGGACCTCTGGAAACACCATATATTTT. The variable domain in full, with the rest retrieved from reference TRBV19 and TRBJ1-3, is DGGITQSPKYLFRKEGQNVTLSCEQNLNHDAMYWYRQDPGQGLRLIYYSQIVNDFQKGDIAEGYSVSREKKESFPLTVTSAQKNPTAFYLCASSIPAGTSGNTIYFGEGSWLTVV.

The genes are TRBV29-1 and TRBJ1-3; D is unclear. V lost 7 bases and J lost 0, with 4 bases in between. The CDR3 runs to 11 residues. CDR1 is SQVTM, CDR2 ANQGSEA, per germline. The CDR3 DNA follows: TGCAGCGCCAACTCTGGAAACACCATATATTTT. Its protein is CSANSGNTIYF.

The chain has TRBV9 and TRBJ1-3; D possibly corresponds to TRBD1 (5 bases). Germline CDR1 is SGDLS and CDR2 is YYNGEE. Trimming pared 4 bases from V and 0 bases from J, leaving 11 bases between. The CDR3 spans 15 residues. CDR3 protein: CASSMGETSGNTIYF. The DNA for the CDR3 is TGTGCCAGCAGCATGGGGGAGACCTCTGGAAACACCATATATTTT.

The rearrangement links TRBV9 to TRBJ2-1; 7 bases agree with TRBD2. The CDR3 totals 15 residues. CDR1 and CDR2 from the germline V gene are SGDLS and YYNGEE. J lost 8 bases, V lost 4 bases, and 12 bases had no gene match. CDR3 bases: TGTGCCAGCAGCCTCACTAGCGCACCTTCATATGAGCAGTTCTTC. Protein sequence: CASSLTSAPSYEQFF. The full variable domain, rest sourced from reference TRBV9 and TRBJ2-1, is DSGVTQTPKHLITATGQRVTLRCSPRSGDLSVYWYQQSLDQGLQFLIQYYNGEERAKGNILERFSAQQFPDLHSELNLSSLELGDSALYFCASSLTSAPSYEQFFGPGTRLTVL.

The CDR3 region has the DNA TGTGCCAGCAGCGCGCGGACAGGAGCGAACACCGGGGAGCTGTTTTTT. The encoded protein is CASSARTGANTGELFF. V and J are TRBV14 and TRBJ2-2; 7 bases align to TRBD1. V gave up 5 bases and J gave up 0 bases; unmatched junction bases: 6. In germline, CDR1 is SGHDN, CDR2 FVKESK. The CDR3 is 16 residues long.

The chain combines TRBV30 with TRBJ1-3, with unresolved D. Trimming took 8 bases from V and 0 from J, leaving 11 bases between them. Germline V gives CDR1 GTSNPN, CDR2 SVGIG (reference sequence). The CDR3 is made up of 13 amino acids. The CDR3 loop is CAGSESSGNTIYF. The CDR3 DNA is TGTGCCGGGTCAGAGAGCTCTGGAAACACCATATATTTT.

The genes are TRBV13 and TRBJ1-1; a possible D gene is TRBD1 (5 bases). V was clipped by 5 bases and J by 0 bases, with 13 bases between them. The germline V gene has CDR1 PRHDT and CDR2 FYEKMQ (reference sequence). The CDR3 is 15 residues long. The CDR3 DNA follows: TGTGCCAGCAGCCCTCAAGAGGGGATGAACACTGAAGCTTTCTTT. This translates into CASSPQEGMNTEAFF.

The rearrangement links TRBV1 to TRBJ2-1; the DNA was not compared with TRBD2, the D call given in the table. TRBV1 is a listed pseudogene. There are 21 residues in the CDR3. CDR3 in amino acids: CTSSQDKPTSGGSSSYNEQFF. CDR3 nucleotides: TGCACCAGCAGCCAAGATAAGCCGACTAGCGGGGGGTCTTCCTCCTACAATGAGCAGTTCTTC.

V usage is TRBV4-1 and J usage is TRBJ2-1; D may be TRBD1 (5 bases). Trimming removed 0 bases at V and 12 bases at J, with 15 bases between. The CDR3 has 14 amino acids. Germline-derived CDR1 and CDR2 are MGHRA and YSYEKL. This CDR3 is CASSQDQGVARQFF. The CDR3 DNA follows: TGCGCCAGCAGCCAAGATCAAGGGGTGGCTAGGCAGTTCTTC.

The chain has TRBV9 and TRBJ2-3; TRBD1 might be the D (6 bases). CDR3 length equals 14 residues. Germline CDR1 and CDR2: SGDLS and YYNGEE. The V gene lost 6 bases and the J gene lost 1 base, with 12 bases spanning the gap. The CDR3 spells CASTSGAGTDTQYF. The CDR3 bases are TGTGCCAGCACCTCAGGGGCCGGCACAGATACGCAGTATTTT.

The chain employs TRBV19 and TRBJ1-3; 8 nucleotides line up with TRBD1. Trimming cost V 7 bases and J 5 bases; bases outside gene matches: 4. Germline loops: CDR1 LNHDA, CDR2 SQIVND (reference sequence). The CDR3 covers 13 residues. The CDR3 spells CASTGTGRNTIYF. In DNA form, the CDR3 reads TGTGCCAGTACCGGGACAGGTCGAAACACCATATATTTT.

This chain joins TRBV30 and TRBJ1-2, with D perhaps matching TRBD1 (6 bases). The CDR3 sequence is 11 residues long. The V end was cut by 5 bases, the J end by 8 bases, with 12 bases between. Looked up from germline, CDR1 is GTSNPN and CDR2 is SVGIG (reference sequence). The CDR3 here is CAWGQGTGYTF. CDR3 in DNA: TGTGCCTGGGGGCAGGGGACCGGCTACACCTTC.

The genes are TRBV7-2 and TRBJ2-7, with 14 nucleotides matching TRBD2. V dropped 5 bases and J dropped 5; count of bases not matched to a gene: 5. The CDR3 totals 15 residues. Germline V gives CDR1 SGHTA, CDR2 FQGNSA. The CDR3 nucleotides are TGTGCCAGCAGCCCGACTAGCGGGAGGGCCCACGAGCAGTACTTC. Translation gives CASSPTSGRAHEQYF.

V and J are TRBV4-1 and TRBJ1-4, with D hard to call. Trimming took off 0 bases at V and 0 bases at J, with 11 bases between the two ends. The CDR3 extends over 17 amino acids. Germline-derived CDR1 and CDR2 are MGHRA and YSYEKL. CDR3 DNA sequence: TGCGCCAGCAGCCAAGATAGTTCCGGGGCAACTAATGAAAAACTGTTTTTT. Amino acids: CASSQDSSGATNEKLFF.

The chain uses TRBV9 and TRBJ1-1; 9 nucleotides align to TRBD1. CDR1 is SGDLS, CDR2 YYNGEE, per germline. With V trimmed by 0 bases and J by 7 bases, 7 bases remained unmatched. The CDR3 loop spans 15 amino acids. The CDR3 DNA reads as TGTGCCAGCAGCGTAGGGGGACAGGGAGGCGGTGAAGCTTTCTTT. It codes for CASSVGGQGGGEAFF.

This chain uses TRBV19 with TRBJ1-5; 7 bases map to TRBD1. V lost 3 bases and J lost 0; bases outside the gene matches: 5. The CDR3 has 16 amino acids. The germline V gene encodes CDR1 LNHDA and CDR2 SQIVND (reference sequence). The CDR3 loop reads CASSIRDSHSNQPQHF. The CDR3, as DNA: TGTGCCAGTAGTATCCGGGACAGTCATAGCAATCAGCCCCAGCATTTT.

CDR3 DNA sequence: TGCGCCAGCAGTTCTGACGGTAGCAATCAGCCCCAGCATTTT. Translation: CASSSDGSNQPQHF. The rearrangement links TRBV5-1 to TRBJ1-5, with D uncertain. Deletions cut 5 bases from V and 0 bases from J, with 9 bases between. CDR1 is SGHRS, CDR2 YFSETQ, per germline. The CDR3 loop spans 14 amino acids.

The chain joins TRBV18 to TRBJ2-6, with TRBD1 identical over 9 bases. V lost 9 bases and J lost 1; bases outside the gene matches: 13. Germline CDR1 is KGHSH and CDR2 is LQKENI. This CDR3 is 18 amino acids long. CDR3 amino acids: CASHYGGTGTSGANVLTF. For the CDR3, the DNA is TGTGCCAGTCATTACGGGGGGACAGGGACGTCTGGGGCCAACGTCCTGACTTTC.

The V gene is TRBV7-6, the J gene TRBJ2-2; D possibly matches TRBD1 or TRBD2 (5 bases each). From germline, CDR1 is SGHVS and CDR2 FNYEAQ. The V gene lost 4 bases and the J gene lost 0 bases, with 9 bases spanning the gap. This CDR3 contains 15 residues. CDR3 sequence (DNA): TGTGCCAGCAGCTCGAGGGGCTCGAACACCGGGGAGCTGTTTTTT. Amino acids: CASSSRGSNTGELFF.

Of note for this clone: The junction does not match germline at one end; this may be a read error. DNA for the CDR3: TGTGCCAGCAGCTTAAGAGGTTGGGACCGCAACCAGCCCCAGCATTTT. Translated: CASSLRGWDRNQPQHF. This chain uses TRBV7-2 with TRBJ1-5; a weak D match, TRBD1 (5 bases). The CDR3 is 16 amino acids. Germline CDR1 is SGHTA and CDR2 is FQGNSA.

This sequence joins TRBV5-4 and TRBJ2-1; 15 nucleotides match TRBD2. The CDR3 is 18 amino acids. J lost 2 bases, V lost 4 bases, and 7 bases had no gene match. Germline V gene data show CDR1 as SGHNT and CDR2 as YYREEE (reference sequence). The CDR3 spells CASSGGLAGGGTYNEQFF. The DNA for the CDR3 is TGTGCCAGCAGCGGGGGACTAGCGGGAGGCGGTACCTACAATGAGCAGTTCTTC.

This rearrangement joins TRBV3-1 (or the pseudogene TRBV3-2) to TRBJ1-3; D gene ambiguous. V was cut by 4 bases and J by 0 bases, with 10 bases left in between. This CDR3 comprises 15 residues. Germline CDR1 LGHDT, CDR2 YNNKEL (reference sequence). CDR3 sequence: CASSPVYGSGNTIYF. The DNA of the CDR3 is TGTGCCAGCAGCCCCGTCTACGGCTCTGGAAACACCATATATTTT.

The rearrangement links TRBV7-3 to TRBJ1-1; possible D gene TRBD1, 5 bases. V dropped 4 bases and J dropped 1 base, with 10 bases sitting between them. CDR3 length: 14 residues. Germline V gene sequence: CDR1 SGHTA, CDR2 FQGTGA. The CDR3 is CASSSRDWNTEAFF. The DNA for the CDR3 is TGTGCCAGCAGCTCCCGGGACTGGAACACTGAAGCTTTCTTT.

The chain has TRBV5-5 and TRBJ2-1; 12 bases are shared with TRBD2. Germline V CDR1 and CDR2: SGHKS, YYEKEE (reference sequence). The CDR3 totals 15 residues. The J segment lost 6 bases and the V segment lost 3 bases, leaving 4 bases of the junction unmatched. CDR3 DNA: TGTGCCAGCAGCTCACCTAGCGGGAGGGGCAATGAGCAGTTCTTC. Amino acids: CASSSPSGRGNEQFF.

This clone was seen a single time. The chain is built from TRBV19 and TRBJ2-1; 8 positions agree with TRBD2. The CDR3 contains 18 residues. V lost 6 bases to trimming and J lost 8 bases; unmatched junction nucleotides: 21. From germline, CDR1 is LNHDA and CDR2 SQIVND (reference sequence). This CDR3 is CASSSNLPGLGPSDEQFF. In DNA form, the CDR3 reads TGTGCCAGTAGCTCGAACCTACCGGGACTAGGACCCTCCGATGAGCAGTTCTTC.